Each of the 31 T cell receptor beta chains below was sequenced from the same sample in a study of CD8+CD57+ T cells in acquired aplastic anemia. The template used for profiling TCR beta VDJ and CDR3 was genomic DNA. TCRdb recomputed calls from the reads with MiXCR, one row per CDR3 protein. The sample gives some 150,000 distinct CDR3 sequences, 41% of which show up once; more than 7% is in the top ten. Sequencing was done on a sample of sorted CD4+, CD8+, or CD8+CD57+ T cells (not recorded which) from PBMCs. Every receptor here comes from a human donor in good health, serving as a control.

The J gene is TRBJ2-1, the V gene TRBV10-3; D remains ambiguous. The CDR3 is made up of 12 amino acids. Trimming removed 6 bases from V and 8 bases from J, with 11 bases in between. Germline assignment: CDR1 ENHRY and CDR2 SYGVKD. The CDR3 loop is CAIRKGNYEQFF. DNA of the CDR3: TGTGCCATCAGAAAGGGTAACTATGAGCAGTTCTTC.

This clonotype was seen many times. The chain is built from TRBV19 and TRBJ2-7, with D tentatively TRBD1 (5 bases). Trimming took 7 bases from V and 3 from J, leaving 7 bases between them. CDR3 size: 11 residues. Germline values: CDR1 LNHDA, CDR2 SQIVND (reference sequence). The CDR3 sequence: CASTGNYEQYF. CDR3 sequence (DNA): TGTGCCAGTACAGGGAACTACGAGCAGTACTTC.

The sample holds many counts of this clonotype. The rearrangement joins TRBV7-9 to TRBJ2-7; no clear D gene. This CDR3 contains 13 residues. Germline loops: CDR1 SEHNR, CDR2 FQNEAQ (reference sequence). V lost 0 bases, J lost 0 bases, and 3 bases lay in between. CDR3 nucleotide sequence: TGTGCCAGCAGCTTAGCACTCTCCTACGAGCAGTACTTC. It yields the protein CASSLALSYEQYF.

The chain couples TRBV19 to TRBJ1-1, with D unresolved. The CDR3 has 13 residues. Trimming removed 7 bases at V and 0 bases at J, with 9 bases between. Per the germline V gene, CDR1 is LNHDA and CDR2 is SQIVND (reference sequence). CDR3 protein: CASKRSMNTEAFF. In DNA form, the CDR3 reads TGTGCCAGTAAGAGGAGTATGAACACTGAAGCTTTCTTT.

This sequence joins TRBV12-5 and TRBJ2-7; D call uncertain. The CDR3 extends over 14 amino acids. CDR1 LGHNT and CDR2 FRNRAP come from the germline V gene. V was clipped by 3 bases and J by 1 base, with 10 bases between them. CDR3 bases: TGTGCTAGTGGTTTCGGCTCACCTTCCTACGAGCAGTACTTC. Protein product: CASGFGSPSYEQYF. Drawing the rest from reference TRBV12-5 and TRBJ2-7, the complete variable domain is DARVTQTPRHKVTEMGQEVTMRCQPILGHNTVFWYRQTMMQGLELLAYFRNRAPLDDSGMPKDRFSAEMPDATLATLKIQPSEPRDSAVYFCASGFGSPSYEQYFGPGTRLTVT.

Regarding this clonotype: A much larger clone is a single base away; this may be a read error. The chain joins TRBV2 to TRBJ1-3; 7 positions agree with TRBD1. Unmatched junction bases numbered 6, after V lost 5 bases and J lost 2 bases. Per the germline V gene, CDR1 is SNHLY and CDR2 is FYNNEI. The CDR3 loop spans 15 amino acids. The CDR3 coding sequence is TGTGCCAGCAGTCGCTCGACAGGGCCTGGAAACACCATATATTTT. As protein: CASSRSTGPGNTIYF.

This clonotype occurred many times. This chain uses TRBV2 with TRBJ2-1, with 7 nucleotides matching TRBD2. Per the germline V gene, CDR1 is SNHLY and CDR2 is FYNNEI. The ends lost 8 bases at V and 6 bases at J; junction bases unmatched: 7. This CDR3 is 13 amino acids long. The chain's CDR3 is CASGLGVSNEQFF. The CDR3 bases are TGTGCCAGCGGACTAGGTGTAAGCAATGAGCAGTTCTTC.

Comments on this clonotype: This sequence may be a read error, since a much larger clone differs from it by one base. The CDR3 protein is CGAQLSEAQYF. CDR3 coding DNA: TGCGGTGCCCAACTTTCAGAGGCCCAGTACTTC. The rearrangement uses TRBV20-1 and TRBJ2-5; D not resolved. The CDR3 loop spans 11 amino acids. From germline, CDR1 is DFQATT and CDR2 SNEGSKA (reference sequence).

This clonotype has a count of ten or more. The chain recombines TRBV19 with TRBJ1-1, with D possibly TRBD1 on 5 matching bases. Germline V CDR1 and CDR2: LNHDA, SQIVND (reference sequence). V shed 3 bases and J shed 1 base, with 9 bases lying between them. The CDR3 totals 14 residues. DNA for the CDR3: TGTGCCAGTAGTATGGGACGGAGGAACACTGAAGCTTTCTTT. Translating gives CASSMGRRNTEAFF.

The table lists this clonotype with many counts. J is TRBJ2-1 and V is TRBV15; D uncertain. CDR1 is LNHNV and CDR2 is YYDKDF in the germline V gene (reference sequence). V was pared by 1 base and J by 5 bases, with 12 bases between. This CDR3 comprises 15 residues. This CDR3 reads CATSRVDVLHNEQFF. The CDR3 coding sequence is TGTGCCACCAGCAGAGTAGACGTACTTCACAATGAGCAGTTCTTC.

The CDR3 DNA is TGTGCCACCAGTGATATGAACGTACCGGGACTAGCGGGGGGCACAGATACGCAGTATTTT. Its protein product is CATSDMNVPGLAGGTDTQYF. The V gene is TRBV24-1, the J gene TRBJ2-3, with 14 bases fitting TRBD2. With 3 bases clipped from V and 1 base from J, the junction kept 11 bases outside the gene matches. This CDR3 is 20 amino acids long. Germline CDR1 KGHDR, CDR2 SFDVKD.

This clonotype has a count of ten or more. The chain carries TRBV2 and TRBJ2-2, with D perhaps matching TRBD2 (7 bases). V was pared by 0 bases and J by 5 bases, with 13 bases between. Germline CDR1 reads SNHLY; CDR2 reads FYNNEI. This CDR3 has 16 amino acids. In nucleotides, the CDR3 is TGTGCCAGCAGTGAAGCAGGGGGGGGTCGAACCGGGGAGCTGTTTTTT. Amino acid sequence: CASSEAGGGRTGELFF.

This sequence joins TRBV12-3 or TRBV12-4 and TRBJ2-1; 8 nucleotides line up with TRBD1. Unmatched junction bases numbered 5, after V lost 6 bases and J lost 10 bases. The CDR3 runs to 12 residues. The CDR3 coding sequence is TGTGCCAGCAGCCAGGACAGGGCCGAGCAGTTCTTC. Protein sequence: CASSQDRAEQFF.

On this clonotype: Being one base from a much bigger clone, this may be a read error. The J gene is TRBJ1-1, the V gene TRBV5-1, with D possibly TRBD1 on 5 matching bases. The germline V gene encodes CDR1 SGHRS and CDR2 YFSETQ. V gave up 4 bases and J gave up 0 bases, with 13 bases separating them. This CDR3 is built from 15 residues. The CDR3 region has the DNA TGCGCCAGCAGCCACCGGACACTACTGAACACTGAAGCTTTCTTT. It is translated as CASSHRTLLNTEAFF. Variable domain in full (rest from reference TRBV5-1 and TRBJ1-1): KAGVTQTPRYLIKTRGQQVTLSCSPISGHRSVSWYQQTPGQGLQFLFEYFSETQRNKGNFPGRFSGRQFSNSRSEMNVSTLELGDSALYLCASSHRTLLNTEAFFGQGTRLTVV.

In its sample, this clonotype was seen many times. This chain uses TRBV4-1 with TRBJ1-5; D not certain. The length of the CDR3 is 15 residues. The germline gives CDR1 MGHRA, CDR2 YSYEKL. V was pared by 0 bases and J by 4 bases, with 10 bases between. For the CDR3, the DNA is TGCGCCAGCAGCCAAGATGGAGGGAAGAATCAGCCCCAGCATTTT. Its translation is CASSQDGGKNQPQHF.

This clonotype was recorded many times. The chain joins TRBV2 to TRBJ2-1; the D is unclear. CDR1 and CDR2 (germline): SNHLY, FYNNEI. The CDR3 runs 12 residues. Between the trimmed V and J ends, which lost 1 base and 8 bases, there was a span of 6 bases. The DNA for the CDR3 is TGTGCCAGCAGTGAAGAAGCCCATGAGCAGTTCTTC. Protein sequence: CASSEEAHEQFF. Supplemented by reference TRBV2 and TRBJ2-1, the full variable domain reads EPEVTQTPSHQVTQMGQEVILRCVPISNHLYFYWYRQILGQKVEFLVSFYNNEISEKSEIFDDQFSVERPDGSNFTLKIRSTKLEDSAMYFCASSEEAHEQFFGPGTRLTVL.

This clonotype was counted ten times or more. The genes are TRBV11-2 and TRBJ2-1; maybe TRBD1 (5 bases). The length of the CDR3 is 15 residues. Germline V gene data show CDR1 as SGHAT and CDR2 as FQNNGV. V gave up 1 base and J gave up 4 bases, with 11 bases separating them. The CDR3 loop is CASSLGQGRYNEQFF. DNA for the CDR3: TGTGCCAGCAGCTTAGGGCAGGGAAGGTACAATGAGCAGTTCTTC.

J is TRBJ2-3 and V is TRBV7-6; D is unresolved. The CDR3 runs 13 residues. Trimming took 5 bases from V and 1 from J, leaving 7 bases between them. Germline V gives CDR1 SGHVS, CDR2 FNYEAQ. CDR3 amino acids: CASSIGRTDTQYF. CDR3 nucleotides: TGTGCCAGCAGCATCGGGCGCACAGATACGCAGTATTTT.

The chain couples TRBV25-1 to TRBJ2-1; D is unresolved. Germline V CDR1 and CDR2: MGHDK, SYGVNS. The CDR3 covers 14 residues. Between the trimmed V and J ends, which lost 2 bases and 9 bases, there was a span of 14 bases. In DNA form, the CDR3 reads TGTGCCAGCAGTGAACTCAGGCGGAGTGGTGAGCAGTTCTTC. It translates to CASSELRRSGEQFF.

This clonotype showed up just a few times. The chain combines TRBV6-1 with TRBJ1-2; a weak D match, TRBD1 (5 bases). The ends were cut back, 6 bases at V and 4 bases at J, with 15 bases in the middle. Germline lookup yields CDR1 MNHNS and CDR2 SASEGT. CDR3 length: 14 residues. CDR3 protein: CASRLSRDRYGYTF. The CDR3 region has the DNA TGTGCCAGCAGATTAAGCAGGGATCGCTATGGCTACACCTTC.

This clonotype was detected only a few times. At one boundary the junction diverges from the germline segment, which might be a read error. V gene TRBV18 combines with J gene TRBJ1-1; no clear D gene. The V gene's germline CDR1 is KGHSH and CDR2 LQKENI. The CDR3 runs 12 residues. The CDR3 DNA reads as TGTGCCACCTCAGCCCCGAACACTGAAGCTTTCTTT. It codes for CATSAPNTEAFF. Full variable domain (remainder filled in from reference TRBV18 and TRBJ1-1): NAGVMQNPRHLVRRRGQEARLRCSPMKGHSHVYWYRQLPEEGLKFMVYLQKENIIDESGMPKERFSAEFPKEGPSILRIQQVVRGDSAAYFCATSAPNTEAFFGQGTRLTVV.

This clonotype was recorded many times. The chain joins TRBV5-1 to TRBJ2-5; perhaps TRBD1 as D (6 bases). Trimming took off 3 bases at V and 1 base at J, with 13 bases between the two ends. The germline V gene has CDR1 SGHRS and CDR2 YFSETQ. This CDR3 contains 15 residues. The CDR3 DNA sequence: TGCGCCAGCAGCTGGGGTGACAGGAGCCAAGAGACCCAGTACTTC. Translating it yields CASSWGDRSQETQYF. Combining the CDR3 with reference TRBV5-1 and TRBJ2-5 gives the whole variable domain KAGVTQTPRYLIKTRGQQVTLSCSPISGHRSVSWYQQTPGQGLQFLFEYFSETQRNKGNFPGRFSGRQFSNSRSEMNVSTLELGDSALYLCASSWGDRSQETQYFGPGTRLLVL.

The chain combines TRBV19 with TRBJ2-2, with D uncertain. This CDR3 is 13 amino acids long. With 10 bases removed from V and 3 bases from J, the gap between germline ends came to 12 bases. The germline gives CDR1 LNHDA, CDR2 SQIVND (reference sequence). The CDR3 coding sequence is TGTGCCACCAATGCCCGTCACACCGGGGAGCTGTTTTTT. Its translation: CATNARHTGELFF. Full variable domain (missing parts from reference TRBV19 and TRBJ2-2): DGGITQSPKYLFRKEGQNVTLSCEQNLNHDAMYWYRQDPGQGLRLIYYSQIVNDFQKGDIAEGYSVSREKKESFPLTVTSAQKNPTAFYLCATNARHTGELFFGEGSRLTVL.

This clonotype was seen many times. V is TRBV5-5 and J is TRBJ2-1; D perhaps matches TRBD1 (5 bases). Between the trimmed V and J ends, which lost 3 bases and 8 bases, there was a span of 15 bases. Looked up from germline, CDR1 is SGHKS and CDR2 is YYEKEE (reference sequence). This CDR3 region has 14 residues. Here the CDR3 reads CASSSAWGRDEQFF. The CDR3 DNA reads TGTGCCAGCAGCTCGGCGTGGGGCCGGGATGAGCAGTTCTTC.

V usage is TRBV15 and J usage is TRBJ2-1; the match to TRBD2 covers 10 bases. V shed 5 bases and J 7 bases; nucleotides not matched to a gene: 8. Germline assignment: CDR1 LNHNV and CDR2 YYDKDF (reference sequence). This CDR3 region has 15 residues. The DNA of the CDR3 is TGTGCCACCAGCGGTGGACTAGCGGCGGGTAATGAGCAGTTCTTC. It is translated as CATSGGLAAGNEQFF.

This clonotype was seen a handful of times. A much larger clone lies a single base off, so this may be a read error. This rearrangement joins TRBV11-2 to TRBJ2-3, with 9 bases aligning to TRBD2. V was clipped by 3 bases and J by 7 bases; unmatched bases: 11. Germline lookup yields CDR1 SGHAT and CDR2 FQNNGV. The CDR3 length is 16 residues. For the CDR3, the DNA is TGTGCCAGCAGCTTTTACAGCGGGGGGAACACGTATACGCAGTATTTT. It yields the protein CASSFYSGGNTYTQYF.

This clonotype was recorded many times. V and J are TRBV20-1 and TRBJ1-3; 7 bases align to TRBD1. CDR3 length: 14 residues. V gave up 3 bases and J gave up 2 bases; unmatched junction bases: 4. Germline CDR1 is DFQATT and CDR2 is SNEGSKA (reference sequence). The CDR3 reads CSAREGAPGNTIYF. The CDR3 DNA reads TGCAGTGCTAGGGAGGGGGCGCCTGGAAACACCATATATTTT.

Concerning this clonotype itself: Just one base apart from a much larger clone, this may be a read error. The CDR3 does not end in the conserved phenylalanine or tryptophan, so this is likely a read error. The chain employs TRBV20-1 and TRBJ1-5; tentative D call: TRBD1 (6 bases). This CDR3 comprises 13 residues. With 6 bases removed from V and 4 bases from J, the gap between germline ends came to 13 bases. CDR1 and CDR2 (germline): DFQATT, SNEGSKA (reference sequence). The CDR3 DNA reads TGCAGTGCCCCGAGGGGGATAAATCAGCCCCAGCATTCT. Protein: CSAPRGINQPQHS.

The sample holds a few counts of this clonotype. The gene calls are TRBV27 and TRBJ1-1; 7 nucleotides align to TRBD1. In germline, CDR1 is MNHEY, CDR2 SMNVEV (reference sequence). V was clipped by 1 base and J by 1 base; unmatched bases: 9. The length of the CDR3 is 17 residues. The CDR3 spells CASSLYWTGSGNTEAFF. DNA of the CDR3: TGTGCCAGCAGTTTATATTGGACAGGCTCAGGGAACACTGAAGCTTTCTTT.

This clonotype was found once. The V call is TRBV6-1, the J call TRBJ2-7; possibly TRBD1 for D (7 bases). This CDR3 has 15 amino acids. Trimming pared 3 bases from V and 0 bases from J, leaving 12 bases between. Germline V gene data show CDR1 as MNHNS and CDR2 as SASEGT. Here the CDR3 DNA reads TGTGCCAGCAGTGAGGGCAGGGGGGCCTCCTACGAGCAGTACTTC. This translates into CASSEGRGASYEQYF.

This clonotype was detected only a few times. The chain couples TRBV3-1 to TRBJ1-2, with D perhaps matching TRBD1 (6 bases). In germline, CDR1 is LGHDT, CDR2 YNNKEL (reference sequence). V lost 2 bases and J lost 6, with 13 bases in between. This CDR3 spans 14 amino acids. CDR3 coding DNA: TGTGCCAGCAGCCAAATAGGGGGAGTTGATGGCTACACCTTC. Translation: CASSQIGGVDGYTF.